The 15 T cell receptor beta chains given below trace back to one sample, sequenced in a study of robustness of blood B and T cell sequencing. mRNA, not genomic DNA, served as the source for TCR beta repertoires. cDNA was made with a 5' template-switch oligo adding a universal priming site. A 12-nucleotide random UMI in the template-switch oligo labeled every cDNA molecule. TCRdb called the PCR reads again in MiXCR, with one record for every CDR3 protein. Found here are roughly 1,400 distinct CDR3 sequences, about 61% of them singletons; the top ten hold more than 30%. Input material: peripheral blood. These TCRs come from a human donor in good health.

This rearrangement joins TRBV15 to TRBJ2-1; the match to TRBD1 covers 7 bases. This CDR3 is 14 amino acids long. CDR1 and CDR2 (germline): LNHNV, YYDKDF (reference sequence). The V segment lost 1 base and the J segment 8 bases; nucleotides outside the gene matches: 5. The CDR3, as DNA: TGTGCCACCAGCAGAGTTGACAGGGACCATGAGCAGTTCTTC. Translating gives CATSRVDRDHEQFF.

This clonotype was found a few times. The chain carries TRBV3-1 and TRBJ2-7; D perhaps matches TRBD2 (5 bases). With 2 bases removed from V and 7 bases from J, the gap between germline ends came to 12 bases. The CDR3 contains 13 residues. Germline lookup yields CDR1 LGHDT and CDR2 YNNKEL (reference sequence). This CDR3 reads CASSQNLGGEQYF. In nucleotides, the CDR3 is TGTGCCAGCAGCCAAAATTTAGGAGGAGAGCAGTACTTC.

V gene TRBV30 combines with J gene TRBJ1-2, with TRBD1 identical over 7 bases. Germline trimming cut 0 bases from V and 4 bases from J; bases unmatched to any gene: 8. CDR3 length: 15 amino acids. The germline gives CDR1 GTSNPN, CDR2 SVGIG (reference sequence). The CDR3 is CAWSVRDSAFYGYTF. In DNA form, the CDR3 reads TGTGCCTGGAGTGTACGGGACAGTGCCTTCTATGGCTACACCTTC.

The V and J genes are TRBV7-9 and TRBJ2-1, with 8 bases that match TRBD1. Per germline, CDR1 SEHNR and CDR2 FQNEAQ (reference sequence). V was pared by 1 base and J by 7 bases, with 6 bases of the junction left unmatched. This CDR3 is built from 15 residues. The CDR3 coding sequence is TGTGCCAGCAGCTTAGGTCAGGGGGCGTATAATGAGCAGTTCTTC. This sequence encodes CASSLGQGAYNEQFF. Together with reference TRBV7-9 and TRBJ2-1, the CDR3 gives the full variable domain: DTGVSQNPRHKITKRGQNVTFRCDPISEHNRLYWYRQTLGQGPEFLTYFQNEAQLEKSRLLSDRFSAERPKGSFSTLEIQRTEQGDSAMYLCASSLGQGAYNEQFFGPGTRLTVL.

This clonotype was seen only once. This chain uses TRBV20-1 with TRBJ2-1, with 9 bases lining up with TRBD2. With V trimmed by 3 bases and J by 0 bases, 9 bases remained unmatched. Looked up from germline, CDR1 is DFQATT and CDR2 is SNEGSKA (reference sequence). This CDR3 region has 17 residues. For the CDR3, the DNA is TGCAGTGCTAGGCCTAGCGGGGTCCTTAGCTCCTACAATGAGCAGTTCTTC. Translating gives CSARPSGVLSSYNEQFF.

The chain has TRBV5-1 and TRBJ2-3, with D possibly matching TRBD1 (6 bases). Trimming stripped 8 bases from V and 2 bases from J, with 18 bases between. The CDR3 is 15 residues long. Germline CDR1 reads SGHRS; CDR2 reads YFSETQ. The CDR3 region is CASSVTGAATDTQYF. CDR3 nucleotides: TGCGCCAGTTCTGTGACAGGAGCAGCCACAGATACGCAGTATTTT. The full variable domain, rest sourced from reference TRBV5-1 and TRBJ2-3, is KAGVTQTPRYLIKTRGQQVTLSCSPISGHRSVSWYQQTPGQGLQFLFEYFSETQRNKGNFPGRFSGRQFSNSRSEMNVSTLELGDSALYLCASSVTGAATDTQYFGPGTRLTVL.

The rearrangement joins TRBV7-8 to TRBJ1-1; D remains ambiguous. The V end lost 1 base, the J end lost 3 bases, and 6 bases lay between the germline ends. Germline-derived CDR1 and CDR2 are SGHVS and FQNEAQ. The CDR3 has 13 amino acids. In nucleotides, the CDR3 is TGTGCCAGCAGCTTAGGCATCGACACTGAAGCTTTCTTT. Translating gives CASSLGIDTEAFF.

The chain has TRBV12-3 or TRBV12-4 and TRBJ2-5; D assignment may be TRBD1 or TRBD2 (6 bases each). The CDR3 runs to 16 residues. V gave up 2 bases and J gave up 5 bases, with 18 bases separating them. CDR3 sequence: CASSLSSGASYETQYF. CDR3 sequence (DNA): TGTGCCAGCAGTTTAAGTTCGGGGGCGAGTTATGAGACCCAGTACTTC.

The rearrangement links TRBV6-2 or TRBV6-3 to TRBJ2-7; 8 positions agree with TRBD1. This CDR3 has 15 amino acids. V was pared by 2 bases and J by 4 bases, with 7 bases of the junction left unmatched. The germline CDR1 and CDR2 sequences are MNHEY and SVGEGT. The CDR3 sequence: CASSYPTDRVYEQYF. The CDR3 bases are TGTGCCAGCAGTTACCCGACGGACAGGGTATACGAGCAGTACTTC.

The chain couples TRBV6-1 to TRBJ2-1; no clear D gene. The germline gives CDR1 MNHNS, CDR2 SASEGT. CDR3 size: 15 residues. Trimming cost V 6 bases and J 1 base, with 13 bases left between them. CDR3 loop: CASSPSDGSYNEQFF. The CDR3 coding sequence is TGTGCCAGCAGCCCCTCGGACGGATCCTACAATGAGCAGTTCTTC.

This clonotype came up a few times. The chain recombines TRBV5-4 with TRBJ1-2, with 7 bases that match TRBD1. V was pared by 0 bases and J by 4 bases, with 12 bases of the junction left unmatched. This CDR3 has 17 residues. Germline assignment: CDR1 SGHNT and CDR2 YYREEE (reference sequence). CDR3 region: CASSLGQGTYPSYGYTF. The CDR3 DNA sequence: TGTGCCAGCAGCTTGGGACAGGGAACTTACCCCAGCTATGGCTACACCTTC.

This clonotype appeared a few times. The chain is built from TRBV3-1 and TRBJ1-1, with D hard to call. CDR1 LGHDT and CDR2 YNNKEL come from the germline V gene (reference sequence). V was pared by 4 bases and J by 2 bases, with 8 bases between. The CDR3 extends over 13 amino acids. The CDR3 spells CASSPTHNTEAFF. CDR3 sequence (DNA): TGTGCCAGCAGCCCTACGCATAACACTGAAGCTTTCTTT.

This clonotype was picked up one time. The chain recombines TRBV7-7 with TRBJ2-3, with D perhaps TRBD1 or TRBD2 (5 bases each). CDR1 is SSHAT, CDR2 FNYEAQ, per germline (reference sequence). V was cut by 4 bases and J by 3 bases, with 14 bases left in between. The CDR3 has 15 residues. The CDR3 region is CASSSGTLITDTQYF. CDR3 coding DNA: TGTGCCAGCAGCTCCGGGACCTTAATTACAGATACGCAGTATTTT.

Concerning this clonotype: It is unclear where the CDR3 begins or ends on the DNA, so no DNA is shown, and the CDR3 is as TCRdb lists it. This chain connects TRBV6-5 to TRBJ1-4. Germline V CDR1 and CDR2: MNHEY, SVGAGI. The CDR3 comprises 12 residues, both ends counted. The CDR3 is CASSSSVGKLFF.

CDR3 in DNA: TGTGCCAGCAGCCCAAGAAGGGCGGGGGATACGCAGTATTTT. Translating it yields CASSPRRAGDTQYF. The V call is TRBV3-1, the J call TRBJ2-3, with TRBD2 as a possible D gene (6 bases). Trimming pared 4 bases from V and 6 bases from J, leaving 14 bases between. The CDR3 has 14 residues. The V gene's germline CDR1 is LGHDT and CDR2 YNNKEL (reference sequence).